This TCR beta chain was found in a study of CD8+CD57+ T cells in acquired aplastic anemia. Turning to the study itself: Mean DNA quantity obtained from sorted CD4+ and CD8+ cells was approximately 3 ug.

Unmatched junction bases numbered 10, after V lost 6 bases and J lost 5 bases. The CDR3 is 16 amino acids. Genomic DNA templated the TCR beta VDJ and CDR3 profiling. In TCRdb, the reads were re-called with MiXCR into one record per CDR3 protein. The table shows roughly 300,000 distinct CDR3 sequences, with 55% to 65% occurring only once. This clonotype originated in a human donor with severe aplastic anemia or a healthy control (not recorded which). The sample comprised sorted CD4+, CD8+, or CD8+CD57+ T cells (not recorded which) from PBMCs. V gene TRBV12-3 or TRBV12-4 combines with J gene TRBJ2-1, with TRBD2 matching over 10 bases. CDR3 nucleotide sequence: TGTGCCAGCAGCCTGAGGGCTAGCGGGGGACACAATGAGCAGTTCTTC. Protein product: CASSLRASGGHNEQFF.